The rows below give T cell receptor beta chains drawn from one sample of a study of T cell responses to AZD1222 COVID-19 vaccine. Sequencing was performed with immunoSEQ multiplex PCR; in TCRdb, only in-frame clones are kept and a portion is missing. Of about 60,000 clones listed, 65% to 90% were seen once; the top ten hold 20%. The source material was peripheral blood, sampled on day 0 of AZD1222 vaccination. The receptors originated from an adult in good health. CDR3s include the opening cysteine and the closing phenylalanine or tryptophan. Each record gives: CDR3 length, D gene, V gene, J gene, clone size, CDR3 protein, CDR3 DNA. The D gene is left open where the match is weak. Part of the rows lack a size; the others show once, few, many or a class for expanded clones.

CDR3 length: 14
D gene: -
V gene: TRBV5-6
J gene: TRBJ1-5
clone size: once
CDR3 protein: CASSSPNSNQPQHF
CDR3 DNA: TGTGCCAGCAGCTCCCCTAATAGCAATCAGCCCCAGCATTTT

CDR3 length: 12
D gene: -
V gene: TRBV2
J gene: TRBJ2-5
clone size: -
CDR3 protein: CASPGRGETQYF
CDR3 DNA: TGTGCCAGCCCGGGGAGGGGGGAGACCCAGTACTTC

CDR3 length: 18
D gene: -
V gene: TRBV21-1
J gene: TRBJ2-1
clone size: -
CDR3 protein: CASSKDEGPPGGHNEQFF
CDR3 DNA: TGTGCCAGCAGCAAAGATGAGGGGCCTCCGGGAGGGCACAATGAGCAGTTCTTC

CDR3 length: 14
D gene: -
V gene: TRBV12-2
J gene: TRBJ1-6
clone size: -
CDR3 protein: CASRFPRNNSPLHF
CDR3 DNA: TGTGCAAGTCGCTTTCCCCGGAACAATTCACCCCTCCACTTT

CDR3 length: 16
D gene: TRBD2
V gene: TRBV24-1
J gene: TRBJ2-3
clone size: -
CDR3 protein: CATSDLSGDATDTQYF
CDR3 DNA: TGTGCCACCAGTGATTTGAGCGGGGATGCGACAGATACGCAGTATTTT

CDR3 length: 13
D gene: -
V gene: TRBV12-3/TRBV12-4
J gene: TRBJ1-2
clone size: -
CDR3 protein: CASSLRGDVGYTF
CDR3 DNA: TGTGCCAGCAGTTTAAGGGGGGATGTCGGCTACACCTTC

CDR3 length: 16
D gene: -
V gene: TRBV3-1/TRBV3-2
J gene: TRBJ1-1
clone size: once
CDR3 protein: CASSQSSWGAKTEAFF
CDR3 DNA: TGTGCCAGCAGCCAATCGTCGTGGGGGGCAAAGACTGAAGCTTTCTTT

CDR3 length: 15
D gene: -
V gene: TRBV28
J gene: TRBJ2-5
clone size: -
CDR3 protein: CASSLSGVRKETQYF
CDR3 DNA: TGTGCCAGCAGTTTAAGTGGGGTAAGGAAAGAGACCCAGTACTTC

CDR3 length: 13
D gene: -
V gene: TRBV18
J gene: TRBJ2-5
clone size: once
CDR3 protein: CASSYGTGETQYF
CDR3 DNA: TGTGCCAGCTCATACGGGACGGGAGAGACCCAGTACTTC

CDR3 length: 13
D gene: -
V gene: TRBV24-1
J gene: TRBJ1-5
clone size: -
CDR3 protein: CATSTGSNQPQHF
CDR3 DNA: TGTGCCACCAGTACGGGAAGCAATCAGCCCCAGCATTTT

CDR3 length: 14
D gene: TRBD2
V gene: TRBV7-3
J gene: TRBJ2-3
clone size: -
CDR3 protein: CASRSGVYTDTQYF
CDR3 DNA: TGTGCCAGCAGAAGCGGGGTGTACACAGATACGCAGTATTTT